This TCR beta chain was sequenced in a study of neurological immune-mediated disorders. The CDR3 is made up of 13 amino acids. V was trimmed by 4 bases and J by 0 bases, leaving 9 bases between them. Germline V gene data show CDR1 as SQVTM and CDR2 as ANQGSEA. This clonotype was counted ten times or more. TCRdb re-called the 5' RACE reads through MiXCR, storing one row per CDR3 protein. The sample includes around 29,000 distinct CDR3 sequences, 9% to 13% of them seen just once. The V gene is TRBV29-1, the J gene TRBJ2-5; D perhaps matches TRBD1 (6 bases). The sequenced material came from PBMCs. The source of this sequence is a woman aged 60 to 75 in good health. CDR3 loop: CSVARTDQETQYF. CDR3 in DNA: TGCAGCGTTGCAAGGACAGACCAAGAGACCCAGTACTTC. Looking up the rest from reference TRBV29-1 and TRBJ2-5 gives the full variable domain: SAVISQKPSRDICQRGTSLTIQCQVDSQVTMMFWYRQQPGQSLTLIATANQGSEATYESGFVIDKFPISRPNLTFSTLTVSNMSPEDSSIYLCSVARTDQETQYFGPGTRLLVL.